This TCR beta chain is from a study of cytomegalovirus exposure and HLA in healthy donors. The PCR employed 60 Vbeta primers together with 13 Jbeta primers. Measured with immunoSEQ multiplex PCR; TCRdb has only the in-frame clones, and not every one. The sample holds fewer than 250,000 clones, about 69% seen once. The receptor was isolated from a man aged 25 to 45 in good health and CMV-seropositive. Sequenced sample: PBMCs.

CDR3 DNA: TGTGCCAGCAATCGAGTCTTTCCGAATGAAAAACTGTTTTTT. It codes for CASNRVFPNEKLFF. This chain links TRBV2 with TRBJ1-4; D gene unclear. The CDR3 is made up of 14 amino acids. The germline V gene encodes CDR1 SNHLY and CDR2 FYNNEI. Deletions cut 7 bases from V and 5 bases from J, with 14 bases between.